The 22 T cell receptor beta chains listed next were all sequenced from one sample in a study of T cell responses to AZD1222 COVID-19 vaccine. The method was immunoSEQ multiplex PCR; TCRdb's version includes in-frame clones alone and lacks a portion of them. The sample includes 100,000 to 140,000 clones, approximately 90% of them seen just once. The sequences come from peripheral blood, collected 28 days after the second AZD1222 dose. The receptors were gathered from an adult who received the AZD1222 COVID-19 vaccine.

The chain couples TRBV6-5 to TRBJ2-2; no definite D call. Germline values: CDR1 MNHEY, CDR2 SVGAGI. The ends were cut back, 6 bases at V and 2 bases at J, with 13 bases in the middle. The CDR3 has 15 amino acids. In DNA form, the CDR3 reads TGTGCCAGCAGGGGCCCCAACATCAACACCGGGGAGCTGTTTTTT. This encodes CASRGPNINTGELFF.

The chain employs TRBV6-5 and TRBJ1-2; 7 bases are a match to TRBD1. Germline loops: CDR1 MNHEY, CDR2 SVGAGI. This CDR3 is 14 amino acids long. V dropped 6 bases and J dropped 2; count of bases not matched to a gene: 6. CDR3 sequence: CASSPRTGNYGYTF. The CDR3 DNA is TGTGCCAGCAGCCCACGGACAGGCAACTATGGCTACACCTTC.

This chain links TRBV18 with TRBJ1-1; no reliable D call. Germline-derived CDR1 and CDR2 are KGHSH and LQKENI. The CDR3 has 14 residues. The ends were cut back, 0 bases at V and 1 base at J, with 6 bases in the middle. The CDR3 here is CASSPPNQNTEAFF. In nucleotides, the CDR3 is TGTGCCAGCTCACCACCGAACCAGAACACTGAAGCTTTCTTT.

CDR3 nucleotides: TGTGCCAGCAGCTTGGCAGTTAGCCCCCCGATGGAGACCCAGTACTTC. Protein sequence: CASSLAVSPPMETQYF. The chain recombines TRBV5-6 with TRBJ2-5; D remains unclear. Trimming took off 0 bases at V and 5 bases at J, with 17 bases between the two ends. The CDR3 has 16 amino acids. Germline V lookup: CDR1 SGHDT, CDR2 YYEEEE.

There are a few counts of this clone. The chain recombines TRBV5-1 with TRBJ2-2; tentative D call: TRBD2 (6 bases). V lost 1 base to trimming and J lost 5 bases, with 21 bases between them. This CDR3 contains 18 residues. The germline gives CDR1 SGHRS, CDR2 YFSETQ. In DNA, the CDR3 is TGCGCCAGCAGCTTGATTCGGACTATCGGGAGCCCAACCGGGGAGCTGTTTTTT. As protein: CASSLIRTIGSPTGELFF.

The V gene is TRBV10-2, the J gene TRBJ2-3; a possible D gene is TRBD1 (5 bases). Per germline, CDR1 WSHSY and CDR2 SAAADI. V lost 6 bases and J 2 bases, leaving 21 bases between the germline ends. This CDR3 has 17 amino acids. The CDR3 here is CASSLTFAGAPTDTQYF. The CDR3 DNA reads TGCGCCAGCAGCCTAACTTTTGCTGGGGCCCCCACAGATACGCAGTATTTT.

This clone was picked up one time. The CDR3 spells CASSSGLAGGLRTQYF. The CDR3 DNA reads TGCGCCAGCAGCTCCGGACTAGCGGGGGGACTACGGACCCAGTACTTC. The chain joins TRBV5-1 to TRBJ2-5; the match to TRBD2 covers 14 bases. CDR1 SGHRS and CDR2 YFSETQ come from the germline V gene. V gave up 3 bases and J gave up 7 bases; unmatched junction bases: 8. This CDR3 is 16 amino acids long.

CDR3 region: CASSLGVGLPSTYEQYF. DNA of the CDR3: TGTGCCAGCAGTTTAGGAGTTGGCTTACCAAGCACCTACGAGCAGTACTTC. The chain uses TRBV27 and TRBJ2-7; D gene uncertain. CDR3 length equals 17 residues. Trimming stripped 2 bases from V and 2 bases from J, with 19 bases between. CDR1 is MNHEY and CDR2 is SMNVEV in the germline V gene (reference sequence).

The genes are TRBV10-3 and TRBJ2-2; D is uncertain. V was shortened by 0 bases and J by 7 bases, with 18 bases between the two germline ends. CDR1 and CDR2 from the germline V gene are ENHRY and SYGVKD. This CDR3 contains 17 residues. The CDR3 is CAISESIQAGVIGELFF. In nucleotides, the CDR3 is TGTGCCATCAGTGAGTCGATCCAAGCTGGGGTAATCGGGGAGCTGTTTTTT.

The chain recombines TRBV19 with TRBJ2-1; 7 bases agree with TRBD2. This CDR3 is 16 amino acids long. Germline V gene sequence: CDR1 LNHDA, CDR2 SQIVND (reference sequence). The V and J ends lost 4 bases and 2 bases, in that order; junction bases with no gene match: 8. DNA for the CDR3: TGTGCCAGTAGTAAAGGGCTAGCGGTCACCTACAATGAGCAGTTCTTC. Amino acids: CASSKGLAVTYNEQFF.

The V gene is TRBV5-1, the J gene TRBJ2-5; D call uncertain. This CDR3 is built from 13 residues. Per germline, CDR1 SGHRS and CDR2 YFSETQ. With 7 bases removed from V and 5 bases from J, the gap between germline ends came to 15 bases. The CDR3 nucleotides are TGCGCCAGCCGCCGCGGAGCTCTTGAGACCCAGTACTTC. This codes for CASRRGALETQYF.

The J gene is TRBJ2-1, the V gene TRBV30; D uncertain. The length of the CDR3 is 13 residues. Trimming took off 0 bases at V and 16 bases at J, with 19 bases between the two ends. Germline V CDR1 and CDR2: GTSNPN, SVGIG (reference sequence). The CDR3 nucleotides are TGTGCCTGGAGTGTGTCATCATTCCAGACCTCCTTCTTC. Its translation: CAWSVSSFQTSFF.

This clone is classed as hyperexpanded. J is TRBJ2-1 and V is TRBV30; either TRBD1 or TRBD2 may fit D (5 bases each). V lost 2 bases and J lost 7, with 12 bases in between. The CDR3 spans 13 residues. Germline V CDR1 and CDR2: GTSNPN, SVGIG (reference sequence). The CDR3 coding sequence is TGTGCCTGGAGTCTGAATTGGGGGAATGAGCAGTTCTTC. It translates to CAWSLNWGNEQFF.

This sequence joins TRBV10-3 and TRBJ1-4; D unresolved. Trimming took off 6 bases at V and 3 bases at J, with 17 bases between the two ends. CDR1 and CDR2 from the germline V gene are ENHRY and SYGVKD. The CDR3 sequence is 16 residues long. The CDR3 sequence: CAISSSGAVSNEKLFF. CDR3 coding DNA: TGTGCCATCAGCTCTAGCGGCGCGGTGTCTAATGAAAAACTGTTTTTT.

The CDR3, as DNA: TGTGCCAGCAGCTTTAGCGGGGATCCATCCTACAATGAGCAGTTCTTC. This translates into CASSFSGDPSYNEQFF. The V gene is TRBV11-3, the J gene TRBJ2-1, with TRBD2 matching over 8 bases. The CDR3 is 16 amino acids. Trimming took 3 bases from V and 1 from J; bases not matched to a gene: 5. CDR1 is SGHNT, CDR2 YENEEA, per germline.

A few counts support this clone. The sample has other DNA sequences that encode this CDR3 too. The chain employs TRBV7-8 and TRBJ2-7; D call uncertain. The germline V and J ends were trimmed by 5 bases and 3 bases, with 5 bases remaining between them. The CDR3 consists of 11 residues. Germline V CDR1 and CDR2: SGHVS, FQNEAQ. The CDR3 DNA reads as TGTGCCAGCAGCCCTAACTACGAGCAGTACTTC. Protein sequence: CASSPNYEQYF.

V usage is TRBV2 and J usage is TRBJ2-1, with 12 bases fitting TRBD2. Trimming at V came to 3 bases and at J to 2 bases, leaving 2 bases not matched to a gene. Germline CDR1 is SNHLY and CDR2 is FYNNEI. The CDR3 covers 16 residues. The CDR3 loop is CASSDRTSGTYNEQFF. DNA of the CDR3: TGTGCCAGCAGTGATAGGACTAGCGGGACCTACAATGAGCAGTTCTTC.

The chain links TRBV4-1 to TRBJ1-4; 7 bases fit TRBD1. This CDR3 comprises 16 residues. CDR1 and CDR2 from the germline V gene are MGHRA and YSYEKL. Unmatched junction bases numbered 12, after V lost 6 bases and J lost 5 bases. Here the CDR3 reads CASSESPQGINEKLFF. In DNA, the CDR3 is TGCGCCAGCAGTGAATCCCCACAGGGGATAAATGAAAAACTGTTTTTT.

The CDR3 DNA is TGTGCCAGCAGACGTACTGACAGGGGAAAACTGTTTTTT. Translating gives CASRRTDRGKLFF. The chain carries TRBV28 and TRBJ1-4; the match to TRBD1 covers 8 bases. The CDR3 runs to 13 residues. Trimming at V came to 6 bases and at J to 10 bases, leaving 7 bases not matched to a gene. Germline lookup yields CDR1 MDHEN and CDR2 SYDVKM.

The CDR3, as DNA: TGTGCCATCGGGGCCAGGGGTGAGCAGTTCTTC. Protein sequence: CAIGARGEQFF. The chain employs TRBV10-3 and TRBJ2-1; D possibly corresponds to TRBD1 (6 bases). Per germline, CDR1 ENHRY and CDR2 SYGVKD. Between the trimmed V and J ends, which lost 8 bases and 9 bases, there was a span of 11 bases. The CDR3 length is 11 residues.

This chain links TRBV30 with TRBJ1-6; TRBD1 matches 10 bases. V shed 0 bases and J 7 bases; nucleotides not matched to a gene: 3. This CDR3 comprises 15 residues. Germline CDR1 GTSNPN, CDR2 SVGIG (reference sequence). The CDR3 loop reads CAWSVPGQGNSPLHF. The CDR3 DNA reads TGTGCCTGGAGTGTACCGGGACAGGGGAATTCACCCCTCCACTTT.

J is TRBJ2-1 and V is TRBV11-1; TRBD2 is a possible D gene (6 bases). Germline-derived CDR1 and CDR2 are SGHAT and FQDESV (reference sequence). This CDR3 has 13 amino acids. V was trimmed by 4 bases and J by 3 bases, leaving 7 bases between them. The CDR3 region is CASSSGSYNEQFF. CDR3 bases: TGTGCCAGCAGCTCCGGGAGCTACAATGAGCAGTTCTTC.